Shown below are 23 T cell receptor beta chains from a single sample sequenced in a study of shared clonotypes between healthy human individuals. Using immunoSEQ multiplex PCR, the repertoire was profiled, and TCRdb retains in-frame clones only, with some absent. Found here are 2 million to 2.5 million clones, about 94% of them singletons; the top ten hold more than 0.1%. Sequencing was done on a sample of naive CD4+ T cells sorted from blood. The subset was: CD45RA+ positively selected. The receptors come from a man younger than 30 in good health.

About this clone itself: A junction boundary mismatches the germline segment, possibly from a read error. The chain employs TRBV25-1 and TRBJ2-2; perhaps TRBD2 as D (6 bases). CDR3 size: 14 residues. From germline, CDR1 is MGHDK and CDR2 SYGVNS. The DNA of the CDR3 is TGTGCCAGCAGTGAAGAACAGCGGAACGGGGGGCTGTTTTTT. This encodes CASSEEQRNGGLFF.

CDR3 sequence reads: CASSFWTGFASNQPQHF. In DNA form, the CDR3 reads TGTGCCAGCAGCTTTTGGACGGGATTCGCTTCGAATCAGCCCCAGCATTTT. V usage is TRBV5-6 and J usage is TRBJ1-5; no reliable D call. The CDR3 length is 17 residues. From germline, CDR1 is SGHDT and CDR2 YYEEEE. V was pared by 2 bases and J by 4 bases, with 19 bases between.

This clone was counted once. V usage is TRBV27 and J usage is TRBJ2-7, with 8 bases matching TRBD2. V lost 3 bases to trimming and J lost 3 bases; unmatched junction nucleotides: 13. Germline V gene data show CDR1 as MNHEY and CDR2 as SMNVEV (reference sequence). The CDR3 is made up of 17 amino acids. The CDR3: CASSFGTGTRRGYEQYF. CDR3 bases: TGTGCCAGCAGTTTCGGAACAGGGACTAGGAGAGGCTACGAGCAGTACTTC.

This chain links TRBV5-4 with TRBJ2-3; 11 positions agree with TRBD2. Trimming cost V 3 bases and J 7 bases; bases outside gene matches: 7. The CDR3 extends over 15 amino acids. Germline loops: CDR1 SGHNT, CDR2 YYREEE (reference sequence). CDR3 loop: CASSSELAGANTQYF. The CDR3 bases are TGTGCCAGCAGCTCAGAACTAGCGGGAGCTAATACGCAGTATTTT.

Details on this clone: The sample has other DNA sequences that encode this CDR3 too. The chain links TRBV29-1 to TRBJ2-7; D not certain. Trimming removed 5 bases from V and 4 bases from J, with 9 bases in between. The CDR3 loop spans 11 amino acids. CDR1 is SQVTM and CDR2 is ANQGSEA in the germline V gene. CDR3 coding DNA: TGCAGCGTTCAGTTCTCTTACGAGCAGTACTTC. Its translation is CSVQFSYEQYF.

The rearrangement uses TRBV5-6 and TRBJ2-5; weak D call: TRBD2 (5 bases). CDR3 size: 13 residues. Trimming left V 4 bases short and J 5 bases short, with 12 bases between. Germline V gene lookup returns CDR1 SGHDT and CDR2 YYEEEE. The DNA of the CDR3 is TGTGCCAGCAGCCCGAGAAGGAGGGAGACCCAGTACTTC. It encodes CASSPRRRETQYF.

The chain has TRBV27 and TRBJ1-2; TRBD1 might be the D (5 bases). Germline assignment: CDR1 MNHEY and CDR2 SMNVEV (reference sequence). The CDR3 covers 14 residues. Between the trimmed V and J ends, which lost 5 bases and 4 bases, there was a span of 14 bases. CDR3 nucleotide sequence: TGTGCCAGCAGTCCACTAGGGGCGGGCTATGGCTACACCTTC. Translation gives CASSPLGAGYGYTF.

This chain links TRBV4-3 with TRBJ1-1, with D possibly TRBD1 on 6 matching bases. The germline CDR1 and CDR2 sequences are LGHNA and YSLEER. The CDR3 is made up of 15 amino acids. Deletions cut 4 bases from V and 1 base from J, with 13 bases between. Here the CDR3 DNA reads TGCGCCAGCAGCCCGATGGGGGCAGCGAACACTGAAGCTTTCTTT. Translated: CASSPMGAANTEAFF.

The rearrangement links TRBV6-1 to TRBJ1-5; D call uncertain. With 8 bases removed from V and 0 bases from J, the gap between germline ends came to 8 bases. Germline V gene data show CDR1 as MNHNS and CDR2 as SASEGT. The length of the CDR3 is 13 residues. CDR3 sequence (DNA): TGTGCCAGCGAAATCGATAGCAATCAGCCCCAGCATTTT. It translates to CASEIDSNQPQHF.

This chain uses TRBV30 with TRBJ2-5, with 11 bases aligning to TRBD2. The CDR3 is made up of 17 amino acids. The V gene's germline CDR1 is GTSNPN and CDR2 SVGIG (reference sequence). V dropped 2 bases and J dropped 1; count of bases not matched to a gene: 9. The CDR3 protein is CAWSSRRTSGSQETQYF. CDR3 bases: TGTGCCTGGAGTTCACGGAGGACTAGCGGGTCCCAAGAGACCCAGTACTTC.

CDR3 sequence reads: CASSLEPGLVAKTQYF. CDR3 DNA: TGTGCCAGCAGCTTAGAGCCGGGACTAGTCGCAAAGACCCAGTACTTC. V is TRBV7-2 and J is TRBJ2-5, with 8 nucleotides matching TRBD2. V lost 1 base and J lost 6; bases outside the gene matches: 10. The CDR3 is 16 amino acids. Germline CDR1 SGHTA, CDR2 FQGNSA.

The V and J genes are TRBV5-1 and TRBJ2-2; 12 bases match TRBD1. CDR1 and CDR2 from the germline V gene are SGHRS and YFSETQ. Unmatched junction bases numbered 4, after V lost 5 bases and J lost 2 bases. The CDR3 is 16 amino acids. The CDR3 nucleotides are TGCGCCAGCAGGCAGGGACAGGGGGCTAACACCGGGGAGCTGTTTTTT. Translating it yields CASRQGQGANTGELFF. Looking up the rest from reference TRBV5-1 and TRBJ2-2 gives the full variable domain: KAGVTQTPRYLIKTRGQQVTLSCSPISGHRSVSWYQQTPGQGLQFLFEYFSETQRNKGNFPGRFSGRQFSNSRSEMNVSTLELGDSALYLCASRQGQGANTGELFFGEGSRLTVL.

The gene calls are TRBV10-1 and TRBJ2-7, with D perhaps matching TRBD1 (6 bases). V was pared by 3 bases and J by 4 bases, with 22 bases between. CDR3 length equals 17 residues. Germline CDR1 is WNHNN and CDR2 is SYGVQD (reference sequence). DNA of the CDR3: TGCGCCAGCAGTGACCTTCCCCCGACAGGCCAGGGGTACGAGCAGTACTTC. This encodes CASSDLPPTGQGYEQYF.

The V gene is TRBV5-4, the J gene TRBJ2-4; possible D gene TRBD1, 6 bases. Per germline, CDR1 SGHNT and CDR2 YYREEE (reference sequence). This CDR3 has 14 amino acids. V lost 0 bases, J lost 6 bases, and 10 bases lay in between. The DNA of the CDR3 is TGTGCCAGCAGCTTGGGGGGGCCCCCAAACATTCAGTACTTC. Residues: CASSLGGPPNIQYF. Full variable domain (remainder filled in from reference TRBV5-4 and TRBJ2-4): ETGVTQSPTHLIKTRGQQVTLRCSSQSGHNTVSWYQQALGQGPQFIFQYYREEENGRGNFPPRFSGLQFPNYSSELNVNALELDDSALYLCASSLGGPPNIQYFGAGTRLSVL.

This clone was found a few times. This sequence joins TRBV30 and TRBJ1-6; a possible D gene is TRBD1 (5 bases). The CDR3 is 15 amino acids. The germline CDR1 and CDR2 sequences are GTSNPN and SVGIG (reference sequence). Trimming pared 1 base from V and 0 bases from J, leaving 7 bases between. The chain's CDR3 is CAWSEGSSYNSPLHF. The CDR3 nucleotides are TGTGCCTGGAGTGAGGGGAGCTCCTATAATTCACCCCTCCACTTT.

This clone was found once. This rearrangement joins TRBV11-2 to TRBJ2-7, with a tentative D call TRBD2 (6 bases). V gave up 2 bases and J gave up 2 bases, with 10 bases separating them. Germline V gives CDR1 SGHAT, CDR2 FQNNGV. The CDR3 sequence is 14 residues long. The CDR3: CASSLRGATYEQYF. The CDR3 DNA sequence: TGTGCCAGCAGCTTACGCGGGGCTACCTACGAGCAGTACTTC.

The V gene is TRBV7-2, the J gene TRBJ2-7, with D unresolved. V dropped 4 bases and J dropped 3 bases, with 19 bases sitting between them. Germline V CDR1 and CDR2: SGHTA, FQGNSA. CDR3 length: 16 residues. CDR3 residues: CASSSRVGSSYYEQYF. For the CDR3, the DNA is TGTGCCAGCAGCTCTCGCGTTGGGTCGTCCTACTACGAGCAGTACTTC.

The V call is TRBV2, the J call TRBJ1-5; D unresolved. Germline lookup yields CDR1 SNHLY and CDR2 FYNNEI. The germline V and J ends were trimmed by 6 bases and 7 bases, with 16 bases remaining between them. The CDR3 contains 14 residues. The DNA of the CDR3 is TGTGCCAGCAGGGAAAACGAGGGTAGCCAGCCCCAGCATTTT. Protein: CASRENEGSQPQHF.

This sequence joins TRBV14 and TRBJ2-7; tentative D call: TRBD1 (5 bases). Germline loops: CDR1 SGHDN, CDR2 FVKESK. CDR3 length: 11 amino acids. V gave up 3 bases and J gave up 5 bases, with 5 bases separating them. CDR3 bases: TGTGCCAGCAGCCAGGGGCACGAGCAGTACTTC. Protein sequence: CASSQGHEQYF.

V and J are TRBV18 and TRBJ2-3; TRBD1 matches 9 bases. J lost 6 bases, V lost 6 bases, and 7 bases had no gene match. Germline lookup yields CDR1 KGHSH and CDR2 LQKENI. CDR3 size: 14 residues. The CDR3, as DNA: TGTGCCAGCTCCCCAAAGACAGGGGGGGATACGCAGTATTTT. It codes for CASSPKTGGDTQYF.

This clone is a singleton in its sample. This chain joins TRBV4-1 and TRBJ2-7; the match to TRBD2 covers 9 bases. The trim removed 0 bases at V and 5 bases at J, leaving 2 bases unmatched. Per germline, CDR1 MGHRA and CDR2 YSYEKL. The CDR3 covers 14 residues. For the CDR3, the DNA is TGCGCCAGCAGCCAAGAGCGGGGGGGCAACGAGCAGTACTTC. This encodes CASSQERGGNEQYF.

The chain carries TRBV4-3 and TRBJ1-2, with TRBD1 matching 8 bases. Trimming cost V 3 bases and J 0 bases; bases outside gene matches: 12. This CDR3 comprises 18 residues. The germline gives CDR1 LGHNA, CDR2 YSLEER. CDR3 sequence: CASSHLGQGQRSNYGYTF. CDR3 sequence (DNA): TGCGCCAGCAGCCACCTCGGACAGGGCCAGCGCTCTAACTATGGCTACACCTTC.

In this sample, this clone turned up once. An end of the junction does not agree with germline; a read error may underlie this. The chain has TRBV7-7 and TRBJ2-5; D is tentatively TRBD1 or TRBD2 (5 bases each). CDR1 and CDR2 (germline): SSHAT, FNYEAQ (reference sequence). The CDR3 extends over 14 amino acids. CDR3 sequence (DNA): TGTGCTAGCAGCCCCTCGGGGCTCGGAGAGACCCAGTACTTC. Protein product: CASSPSGLGETQYF.